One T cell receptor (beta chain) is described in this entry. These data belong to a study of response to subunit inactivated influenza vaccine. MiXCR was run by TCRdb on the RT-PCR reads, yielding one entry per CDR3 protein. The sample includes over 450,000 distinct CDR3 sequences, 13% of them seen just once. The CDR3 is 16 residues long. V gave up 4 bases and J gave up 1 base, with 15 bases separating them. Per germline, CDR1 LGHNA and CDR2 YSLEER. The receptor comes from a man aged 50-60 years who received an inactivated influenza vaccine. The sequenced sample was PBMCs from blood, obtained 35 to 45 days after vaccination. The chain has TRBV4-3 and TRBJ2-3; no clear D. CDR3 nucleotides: TGCGCCAGCAGCCGAACTAAGACCCGAGGCACAGATACGCAGTATTTT. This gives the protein CASSRTKTRGTDTQYF.